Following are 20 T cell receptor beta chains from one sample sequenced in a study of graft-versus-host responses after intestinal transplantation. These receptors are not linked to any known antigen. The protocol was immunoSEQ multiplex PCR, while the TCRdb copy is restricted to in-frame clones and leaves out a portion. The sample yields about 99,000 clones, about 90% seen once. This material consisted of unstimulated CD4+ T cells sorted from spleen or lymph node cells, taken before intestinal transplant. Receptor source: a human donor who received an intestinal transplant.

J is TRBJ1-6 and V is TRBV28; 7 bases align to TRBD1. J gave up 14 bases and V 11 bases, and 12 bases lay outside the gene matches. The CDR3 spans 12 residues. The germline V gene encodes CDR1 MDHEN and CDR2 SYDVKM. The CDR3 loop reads CAALEGAGSLHF. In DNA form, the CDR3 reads TGTGCCGCCCTTGAGGGGGCTGGGTCCCTCCACTTT. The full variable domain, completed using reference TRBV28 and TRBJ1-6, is DVKVTQSSRYLVKRTGEKVFLECVQDMDHENMFWYRQDPGLGLRLIYFSYDVKMKEKGDIPEGYSVSREKKERFSLILESASTNQTSMYLCAALEGAGSLHFGNGTRLTVT.

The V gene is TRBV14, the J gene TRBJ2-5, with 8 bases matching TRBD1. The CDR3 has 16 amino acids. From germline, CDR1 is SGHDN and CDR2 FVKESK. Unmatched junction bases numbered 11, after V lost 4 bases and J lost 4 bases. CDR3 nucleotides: TGTGCCAGCAGCCGCCGGGGGCAGGGGGCCCCAGAGACCCAGTACTTC. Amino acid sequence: CASSRRGQGAPETQYF.

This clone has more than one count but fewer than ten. The DNA for the CDR3 is TGTGCCAGCAGGTACGACAGAGCCTCCTACGAGCAGTACTTC. Protein product: CASRYDRASYEQYF. The chain is built from TRBV7-9 and TRBJ2-7; a weak D match, TRBD1 (5 bases). The CDR3 runs 14 residues. Looked up from germline, CDR1 is SEHNR and CDR2 is FQNEAQ (reference sequence). V gave up 6 bases and J gave up 0 bases, with 12 bases separating them.

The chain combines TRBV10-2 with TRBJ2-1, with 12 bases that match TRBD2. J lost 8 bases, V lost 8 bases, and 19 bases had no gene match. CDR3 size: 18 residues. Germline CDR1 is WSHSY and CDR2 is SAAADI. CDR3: CASLMTPLAGGLGHEQFF. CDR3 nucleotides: TGCGCCAGCCTGATGACCCCCCTAGCGGGAGGGCTCGGGCATGAGCAGTTCTTC.

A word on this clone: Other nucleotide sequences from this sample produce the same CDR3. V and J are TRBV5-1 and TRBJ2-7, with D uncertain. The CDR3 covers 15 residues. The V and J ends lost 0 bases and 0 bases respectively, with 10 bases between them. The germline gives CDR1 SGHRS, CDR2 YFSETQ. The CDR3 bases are TGCGCCAGCAGCTTGGTGACGGCGAGCTCCTACGAGCAGTACTTC. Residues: CASSLVTASSYEQYF.

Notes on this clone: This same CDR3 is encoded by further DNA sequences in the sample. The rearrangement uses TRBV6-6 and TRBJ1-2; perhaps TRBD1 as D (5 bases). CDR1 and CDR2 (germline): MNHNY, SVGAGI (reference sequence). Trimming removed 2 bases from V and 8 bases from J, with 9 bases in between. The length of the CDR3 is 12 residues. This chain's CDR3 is CASSYEGRGYTF. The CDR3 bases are TGTGCCAGCAGTTACGAGGGACGGGGCTACACCTTC.

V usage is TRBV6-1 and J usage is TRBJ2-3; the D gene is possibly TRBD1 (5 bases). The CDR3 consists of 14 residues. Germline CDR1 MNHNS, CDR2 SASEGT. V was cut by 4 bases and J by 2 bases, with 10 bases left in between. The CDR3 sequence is CASSGQPSTDTQYF. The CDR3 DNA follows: TGTGCCAGCAGTGGACAGCCTTCCACAGATACGCAGTATTTT.

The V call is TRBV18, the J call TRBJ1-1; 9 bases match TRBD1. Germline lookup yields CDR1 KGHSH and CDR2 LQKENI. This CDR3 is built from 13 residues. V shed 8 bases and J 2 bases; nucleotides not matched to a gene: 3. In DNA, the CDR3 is TGTGCCAGCCAGGGACAGGGTAACACTGAAGCTTTCTTT. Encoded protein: CASQGQGNTEAFF.

CDR3 sequence reads: CASSQERNRGNTEAFF. The CDR3 DNA follows: TGCGCCAGCAGCCAAGAACGTAACAGGGGAAACACTGAAGCTTTCTTT. The chain uses TRBV4-1 and TRBJ1-1; 7 nucleotides line up with TRBD1. This CDR3 is 16 amino acids long. V gave up 0 bases and J gave up 2 bases; unmatched junction bases: 6. Germline V gene sequence: CDR1 MGHRA, CDR2 YSYEKL.

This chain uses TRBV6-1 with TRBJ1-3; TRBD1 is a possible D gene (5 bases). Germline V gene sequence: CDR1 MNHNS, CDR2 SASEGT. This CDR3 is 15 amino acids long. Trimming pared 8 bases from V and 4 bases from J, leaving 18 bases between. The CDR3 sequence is CASGTRRGGGNTIYF. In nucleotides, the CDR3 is TGTGCCAGCGGTACCCGTCGGGGCGGAGGAAACACCATATATTTT.

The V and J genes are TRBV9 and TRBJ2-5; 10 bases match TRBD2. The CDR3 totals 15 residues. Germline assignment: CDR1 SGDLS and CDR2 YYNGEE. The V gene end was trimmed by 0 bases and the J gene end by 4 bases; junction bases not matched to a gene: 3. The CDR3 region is CASSVASGGAETQYF. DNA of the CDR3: TGTGCCAGCAGCGTAGCTAGCGGGGGAGCAGAGACCCAGTACTTC.

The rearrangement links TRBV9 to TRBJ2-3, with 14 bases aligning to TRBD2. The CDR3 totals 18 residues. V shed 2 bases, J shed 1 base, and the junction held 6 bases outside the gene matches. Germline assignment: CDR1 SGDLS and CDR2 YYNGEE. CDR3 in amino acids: CASSVRMGLAGGTDTQYF. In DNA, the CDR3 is TGTGCCAGCAGCGTGAGAATGGGACTAGCGGGAGGCACAGATACGCAGTATTTT.

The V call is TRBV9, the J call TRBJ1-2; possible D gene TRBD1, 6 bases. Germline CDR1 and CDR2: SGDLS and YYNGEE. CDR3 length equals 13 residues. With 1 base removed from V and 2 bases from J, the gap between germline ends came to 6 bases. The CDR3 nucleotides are TGTGCCAGCAGCGTACAGGGGAACTATGGCTACACCTTC. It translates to CASSVQGNYGYTF.

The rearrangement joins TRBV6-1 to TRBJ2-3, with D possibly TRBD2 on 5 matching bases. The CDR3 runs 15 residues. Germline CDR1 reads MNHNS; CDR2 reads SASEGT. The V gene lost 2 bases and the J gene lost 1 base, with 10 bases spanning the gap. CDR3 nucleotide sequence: TGTGCCAGCAGTGAATCGGGAACCCGCACAGATACGCAGTATTTT. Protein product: CASSESGTRTDTQYF.

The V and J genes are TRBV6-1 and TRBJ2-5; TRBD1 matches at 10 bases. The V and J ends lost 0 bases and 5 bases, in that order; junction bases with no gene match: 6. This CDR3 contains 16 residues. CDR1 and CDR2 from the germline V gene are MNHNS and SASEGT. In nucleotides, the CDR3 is TGTGCCAGCAGTGAAGCACTTGGGACAGGGGTCGAGACCCAGTACTTC. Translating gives CASSEALGTGVETQYF.

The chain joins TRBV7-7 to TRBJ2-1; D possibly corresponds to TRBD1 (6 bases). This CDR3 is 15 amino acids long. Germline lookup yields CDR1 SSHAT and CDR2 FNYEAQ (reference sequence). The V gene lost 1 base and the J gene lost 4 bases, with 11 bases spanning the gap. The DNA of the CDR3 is TGTGCCAGCAGCTTAGGGCAGGGGAATTACAATGAGCAGTTCTTC. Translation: CASSLGQGNYNEQFF.

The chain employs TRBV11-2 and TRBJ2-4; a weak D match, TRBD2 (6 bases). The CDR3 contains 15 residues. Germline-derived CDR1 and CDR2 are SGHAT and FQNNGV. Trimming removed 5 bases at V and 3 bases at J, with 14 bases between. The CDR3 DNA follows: TGTGCCAGCAGCCCCGCGTGGGGGGTCAAAAACATTCAGTACTTC. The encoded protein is CASSPAWGVKNIQYF. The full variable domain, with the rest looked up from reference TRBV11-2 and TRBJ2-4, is EAGVAQSPRYKIIEKRQSVAFWCNPISGHATLYWYQQILGQGPKLLIQFQNNGVVDDSQLPKDRFSAERLKGVDSTLKIQPAKLEDSAVYLCASSPAWGVKNIQYFGAGTRLSVL.

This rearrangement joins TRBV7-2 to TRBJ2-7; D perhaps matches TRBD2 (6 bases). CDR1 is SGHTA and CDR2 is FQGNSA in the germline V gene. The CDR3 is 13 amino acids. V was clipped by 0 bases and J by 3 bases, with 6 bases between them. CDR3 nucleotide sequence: TGTGCCAGCAGCTTAGCGGGAGGCTACGAGCAGTACTTC. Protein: CASSLAGGYEQYF.

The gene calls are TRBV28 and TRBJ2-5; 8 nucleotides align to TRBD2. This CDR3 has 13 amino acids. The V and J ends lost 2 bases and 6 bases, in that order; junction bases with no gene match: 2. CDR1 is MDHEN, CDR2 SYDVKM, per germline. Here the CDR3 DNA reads TGTGCCAGCAGTTTAGCGGGAGGAAAGACCCAGTACTTC. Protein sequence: CASSLAGGKTQYF.

CDR3 region: CASSALGYEQYF. The CDR3 DNA follows: TGTGCCAGCAGTGCGCTTGGCTACGAGCAGTACTTC. This chain joins TRBV25-1 and TRBJ2-7; D not resolved. CDR1 is MGHDK and CDR2 is SYGVNS in the germline V gene. The CDR3 is 12 amino acids. Trimming left V 4 bases short and J 3 bases short, with 7 bases between.